One sample yielded the 21 T cell receptor beta chains listed below, sequenced in a study of tumor-infiltrating lymphocytes in localized non-small cell lung cancer. Method: immunoSEQ multiplex PCR; TCRdb's copy keeps in-frame clones and lacks some. Altogether about 14,000 clones are present, approximately 62% being singletons, with the ten largest covering less than 10%. The specimen sequenced was uninvolved lung tissue not adjacent to the tumor. The receptors here all came from a human donor with non-small cell lung cancer.

The CDR3 region is CASSPGTDYGYTF. The CDR3 DNA follows: TGTGCCAGCTCACCGGGGACAGACTATGGCTACACCTTC. The chain carries TRBV18 and TRBJ1-2, with 7 bases matching TRBD1. The germline V gene has CDR1 KGHSH and CDR2 LQKENI. The V gene end was trimmed by 3 bases and the J gene end by 3 bases; junction bases not matched to a gene: 1. The CDR3 runs to 13 residues.

The chain links TRBV7-2 to TRBJ1-1; D gene unclear. The germline V gene encodes CDR1 SGHTA and CDR2 FQGNSA. The CDR3 has 13 amino acids. V gave up 2 bases and J gave up 5 bases, with 9 bases separating them. CDR3 nucleotides: TGTGCCAGCAGCTTACTGACTGGGACTGAAGCTTTCTTT. Translating it yields CASSLLTGTEAFF.

The chain has TRBV21-1 and TRBJ2-1; the table's D call, TRBD2, has no DNA check behind it. TRBV21-1 corresponds to a pseudogene. The CDR3 covers 15 residues. This chain's CDR3 is CASSNGTSGSNEQFF. DNA of the CDR3: TGTGCCAGCAGCAACGGGACTAGCGGGAGCAATGAGCAGTTCTTC.

This chain links TRBV28 with TRBJ2-5; D might be TRBD2 (7 bases). The CDR3 length is 13 residues. Trimming left V 5 bases short and J 5 bases short, with 12 bases between. Germline CDR1 reads MDHEN; CDR2 reads SYDVKM. DNA for the CDR3: TGTGCCAGCAGTAAGGGGGGGCGGGAGACCCAGTACTTC. Residues: CASSKGGRETQYF.

This chain links TRBV28 with TRBJ2-5; possibly TRBD1 or TRBD2 for D (5 bases each). The ends were cut back, 2 bases at V and 0 bases at J, with 10 bases in the middle. The V gene's germline CDR1 is MDHEN and CDR2 SYDVKM. The CDR3 is 15 amino acids. CDR3 in amino acids: CASSLRDLYQETQYF. The CDR3 DNA is TGTGCCAGCAGTTTAAGGGACCTGTACCAAGAGACCCAGTACTTC.

This clone was detected only a few times. This chain uses TRBV5-4 with TRBJ1-2; D is unclear. Germline-derived CDR1 and CDR2 are SGHNT and YYREEE (reference sequence). CDR3 length: 16 amino acids. V was cut by 4 bases and J by 5 bases, with 21 bases left in between. CDR3 amino acids: CASSPDGLHSGYGYTF. The CDR3 DNA sequence: TGTGCCAGCAGCCCCGATGGGTTACACTCTGGGTATGGCTACACCTTC.

This chain connects TRBV5-1 to TRBJ2-3, with a tentative D call TRBD2 (5 bases). V lost 4 bases and J 2 bases, leaving 11 bases between the germline ends. CDR3 length: 14 amino acids. In germline, CDR1 is SGHRS, CDR2 YFSETQ. The DNA for the CDR3 is TGCGCCAGCAGCGTAGCGCCAGTCACAGATACGCAGTATTTT. Translating it yields CASSVAPVTDTQYF.

The chain carries TRBV7-2 and TRBJ2-3, with TRBD2 matching over 8 bases. There are 17 residues in the CDR3. J gave up 2 bases and V 5 bases, and 12 bases lay outside the gene matches. CDR1 SGHTA and CDR2 FQGNSA come from the germline V gene. The CDR3 reads CASSRRSSGTSTDTQYF. In nucleotides, the CDR3 is TGTGCCAGCAGCCGCCGGAGTAGCGGGACTTCCACAGATACGCAGTATTTT.

This chain links TRBV5-8 with TRBJ1-1; D perhaps matches TRBD1 (5 bases). The CDR3 is made up of 12 amino acids. The V gene lost 6 bases and the J gene lost 4 bases, with 10 bases spanning the gap. Germline CDR1 and CDR2: SGHTS and YDEGEE. The CDR3 loop is CASTGGSTEAFF. The CDR3 region has the DNA TGTGCCAGCACCGGGGGGAGCACTGAAGCTTTCTTT.

This clone was counted a few times. The V call is TRBV10-3, the J call TRBJ2-6; 12 positions agree with TRBD1. CDR1 is ENHRY and CDR2 is SYGVKD in the germline V gene. With 2 bases clipped from V and 4 bases from J, the junction kept 12 bases outside the gene matches. The CDR3 is 20 residues long. CDR3 region: CAISEIRGGQGASGANVLTF. CDR3 nucleotide sequence: TGTGCCATCAGTGAGATCCGGGGGGGACAGGGGGCGTCCGGGGCCAACGTCCTGACTTTC.

The rearrangement links TRBV27 to TRBJ1-2; no reliable D call. V was clipped by 1 base and J by 3 bases, with 9 bases between them. This CDR3 spans 14 amino acids. In germline, CDR1 is MNHEY, CDR2 SMNVEV (reference sequence). Here the CDR3 reads CASSLYPEDYGYTF. For the CDR3, the DNA is TGTGCCAGCAGTTTATATCCCGAGGACTATGGCTACACCTTC.

V gene TRBV28 combines with J gene TRBJ2-1; the match to TRBD1 covers 11 bases. This CDR3 has 16 amino acids. Germline CDR1 reads MDHEN; CDR2 reads SYDVKM. Unmatched junction bases numbered 7, after V lost 2 bases and J lost 7 bases. Here the CDR3 reads CASSLPWTGGVNEQFF. The DNA for the CDR3 is TGTGCCAGCAGTTTACCCTGGACAGGGGGCGTGAATGAGCAGTTCTTC.

The V call is TRBV9, the J call TRBJ1-1; D unclear. Trimming shortened V by 4 bases and J by 0 bases, and 13 bases separated the two germline ends. CDR3 length: 15 residues. The germline V gene encodes CDR1 SGDLS and CDR2 YYNGEE. CDR3 nucleotide sequence: TGTGCCAGCAGCCCGGGAGTACAGATGAACACTGAAGCTTTCTTT. This encodes CASSPGVQMNTEAFF.

This rearrangement joins TRBV5-4 to TRBJ2-7; weak D call: TRBD1 (6 bases). The CDR3 contains 14 residues. Germline V gene sequence: CDR1 SGHNT, CDR2 YYREEE (reference sequence). V gave up 0 bases and J gave up 4 bases, with 11 bases separating them. CDR3 in DNA: TGTGCCAGCAGCTTGGAGACAGGACGATACGAGCAGTACTTC. It yields the protein CASSLETGRYEQYF.

The sample holds a few counts of this clone. This rearrangement joins TRBV7-9 to TRBJ2-2; the D gene is possibly TRBD2 (6 bases). Germline values: CDR1 SEHNR, CDR2 FQNEAQ (reference sequence). The CDR3 runs 14 residues. V lost 4 bases to trimming and J lost 7 bases, with 13 bases between them. The CDR3 region has the DNA TGTGCCAGCAGCTCCCGGGACTTAATCGGGGAGCTGTTTTTT. Translating gives CASSSRDLIGELFF.

The V call is TRBV11-2, the J call TRBJ2-1, with 12 bases identical to TRBD2. Germline V CDR1 and CDR2: SGHAT, FQNNGV. The CDR3 runs 15 residues. With 4 bases clipped from V and 6 bases from J, the junction kept 4 bases outside the gene matches. The CDR3: CASSSSSGRANEQFF. Written as DNA, the CDR3 is TGTGCCAGCAGCTCCTCTAGCGGGAGGGCCAATGAGCAGTTCTTC.

The genes are TRBV10-3 and TRBJ2-5, with 8 nucleotides matching TRBD2. V trimming: 8 bases; J trimming: 3 bases; junction bases outside the gene matches: 14. This CDR3 spans 16 amino acids. Germline V gene sequence: CDR1 ENHRY, CDR2 SYGVKD. The DNA of the CDR3 is TGTGCCATCGCGGGGGTCGCGGGGGGCACTAAAGAGACCCAGTACTTC. Residues: CAIAGVAGGTKETQYF.

The chain has TRBV9 and TRBJ2-5, with 7 bases aligning to TRBD2. Trimming removed 6 bases from V and 3 bases from J; junction bases left unmatched: 8. The CDR3 is made up of 14 amino acids. CDR1 SGDLS and CDR2 YYNGEE come from the germline V gene. The CDR3 loop reads CASNRGVTEETQYF. The CDR3 DNA is TGTGCCAGCAACCGGGGGGTCACAGAAGAGACCCAGTACTTC.

This clone is a singleton in its sample. This sequence joins TRBV9 and TRBJ2-7, with D possibly TRBD2 on 6 matching bases. The germline V gene has CDR1 SGDLS and CDR2 YYNGEE. V was shortened by 3 bases and J by 4 bases, with 11 bases between the two germline ends. CDR3 length: 13 residues. In DNA form, the CDR3 reads TGTGCCAGCAGCGGTGGGGGGTCTTACGAGCAGTACTTC. Protein: CASSGGGSYEQYF.

This chain uses TRBV14 with TRBJ1-4; D is unresolved. Germline CDR1 reads SGHDN; CDR2 reads FVKESK. V lost 5 bases, J lost 7 bases, and 14 bases lay in between. CDR3 length equals 14 residues. The CDR3 DNA reads as TGTGCCAGCAGCTTCGGGGTCCTGAGTGAAAAACTGTTTTTT. As protein: CASSFGVLSEKLFF. The full variable domain, with the rest looked up from reference TRBV14 and TRBJ1-4, is EAGVTQFPSHSVIEKGQTVTLRCDPISGHDNLYWYRRVMGKEIKFLLHFVKESKQDESGMPNNRFLAERTGGTYSTLKVQPAELEDSGVYFCASSFGVLSEKLFFGSGTQLSVL.

The rearrangement links TRBV30 to TRBJ1-2; no definite D call. Trimming stripped 0 bases from V and 0 bases from J, with 8 bases between. The CDR3 length is 14 residues. CDR1 is GTSNPN and CDR2 is SVGIG in the germline V gene (reference sequence). The CDR3: CAWSVLGSNYGYTF. CDR3 nucleotides: TGTGCCTGGAGTGTACTTGGATCTAACTATGGCTACACCTTC.